This T cell receptor (beta chain) was sequenced in a study of T cell responses to AZD1222 COVID-19 vaccine. Study outcomes and limitations: Vaccine-related CD4 TCRs covered spike, predominating at 160-218 and 743-854.

Turning to this clone: Its antigen is not identified.

This CDR3 contains 15 residues. J gave up 5 bases and V 4 bases, and 10 bases lay outside the gene matches. CDR1 and CDR2 from the germline V gene are MNHEY and SMNVEV (reference sequence). Profiled with immunoSEQ multiplex PCR; TCRdb holds only in-frame clones, not every one. The table lists roughly 78,000 clones, roughly 80% of them singletons. This specimen was peripheral blood, taken on day 0 of AZD1222 vaccination. The chain is built from TRBV27 and TRBJ2-5; 7 bases align to TRBD1. The clonotype originates from an adult in good health. The CDR3: CASSSPRGQGETQYF. CDR3 DNA sequence: TGTGCCAGCAGTTCCCCGAGGGGGCAGGGGGAGACCCAGTACTTC.